The 31 T cell receptor beta chains reported below all come from one sample, sequenced in a study of cytomegalovirus exposure and HLA in healthy donors. Primers included in the PCR were 60 Vbeta and 13 Jbeta primers. TCRdb keeps only in-frame clones here, not all; method: immunoSEQ multiplex PCR. Here the sample spans about 160,000 clones, about 86% being singletons. Specimen: PBMCs. Receptors originate from a woman aged 18-30 years in good health and CMV-seronegative.

CDR3 sequence (DNA): TGTGCCAGCAGTTTTTTCACCTCCTACGAGCAGTACTTC. Its translation is CASSFFTSYEQYF. The rearrangement joins TRBV28 to TRBJ2-5, with D unclear. The J call may be mistaken, given a closer DNA end match to TRBJ2-7. From germline, CDR1 is MDHEN and CDR2 SYDVKM. This CDR3 comprises 13 residues.

This rearrangement joins TRBV6-5 to TRBJ2-2; D unresolved. In germline, CDR1 is MNHEY, CDR2 SVGAGI. Between the trimmed V and J ends, which lost 2 bases and 5 bases, there was a span of 3 bases. This CDR3 is built from 12 residues. This chain's CDR3 is CASSYLTGELFF. The CDR3 DNA reads TGTGCCAGCAGTTACCTGACCGGGGAGCTGTTTTTT.

The V call is TRBV18, the J call TRBJ1-5; D is unclear. The germline V and J ends were trimmed by 2 bases and 0 bases, with 8 bases remaining between them. CDR3 length: 15 residues. CDR1 is KGHSH and CDR2 is LQKENI in the germline V gene. The CDR3 sequence is CASSPIQYSNQPQHF. CDR3 bases: TGTGCCAGCTCACCAATACAGTATAGCAATCAGCCCCAGCATTTT.

V and J are TRBV4-1 and TRBJ2-6; D call uncertain. There are 18 residues in the CDR3. Germline CDR1 and CDR2: MGHRA and YSYEKL. Deletions cut 0 bases from V and 0 bases from J, with 12 bases between. The CDR3 region is CASSQDRLAASGANVLTF. For the CDR3, the DNA is TGCGCCAGCAGCCAAGATCGGTTAGCCGCCTCTGGGGCCAACGTCCTGACTTTC.

J is TRBJ2-3 and V is TRBV14, with TRBD1 matching 8 bases. Germline CDR1 is SGHDN and CDR2 is FVKESK. The CDR3 runs to 14 residues. The trim removed 5 bases at V and 3 bases at J, leaving 4 bases unmatched. The CDR3 loop is CASSGQGGTDTQYF. The CDR3 nucleotides read TGTGCCAGCAGCGGACAGGGAGGTACAGATACGCAGTATTTT.

V usage is TRBV6-5 and J usage is TRBJ1-5, with 7 bases that match TRBD1. This CDR3 region has 13 residues. The J segment lost 4 bases and the V segment lost 9 bases, leaving 6 bases of the junction unmatched. Germline lookup yields CDR1 MNHEY and CDR2 SVGAGI. The CDR3 sequence: CASRTGNNQPQHF. The CDR3 DNA is TGTGCCAGTAGGACAGGCAATAATCAGCCCCAGCATTTT.

In its sample, this clone was seen once. This chain joins TRBV28 and TRBJ2-1; tentative D call: TRBD1 (6 bases). The ends were cut back, 3 bases at V and 0 bases at J, with 15 bases in the middle. Per germline, CDR1 MDHEN and CDR2 SYDVKM. The CDR3 loop spans 17 amino acids. The CDR3 DNA reads as TGTGCCAGCAGTTTCCGGGACAAAGGGAGCTCCTACAATGAGCAGTTCTTC. Protein product: CASSFRDKGSSYNEQFF.

The rearrangement links TRBV28 to TRBJ2-3, with TRBD2 matching 9 bases. The CDR3 covers 15 residues. V shed 7 bases and J 4 bases; nucleotides not matched to a gene: 9. In germline, CDR1 is MDHEN, CDR2 SYDVKM. The CDR3 DNA is TGTGCCAGCACCGGAGCGGGAGGTCGGGCAGATACGCAGTATTTT. Amino acids: CASTGAGGRADTQYF.

J is TRBJ2-7 and V is TRBV28; D unresolved. This CDR3 is 12 amino acids long. The germline V gene encodes CDR1 MDHEN and CDR2 SYDVKM. The V end lost 0 bases, the J end lost 6 bases, and 6 bases lay between the germline ends. The CDR3 loop reads CASSLWAGEQYF. CDR3 bases: TGTGCCAGCAGTTTATGGGCTGGCGAGCAGTACTTC.

The chain joins TRBV28 to TRBJ2-1; D might be TRBD2 (6 bases). The V and J ends lost 4 bases and 10 bases respectively, with 14 bases between them. The CDR3 covers 13 residues. Per the germline V gene, CDR1 is MDHEN and CDR2 is SYDVKM. The CDR3 region has the DNA TGTGCCAGCAGTTCACGACTAGTACGGGAGCAGTTCTTC. Amino acids: CASSSRLVREQFF.

The chain uses TRBV28 and TRBJ2-3, with a possible D match to TRBD1 (5 bases). Per the germline V gene, CDR1 is MDHEN and CDR2 is SYDVKM. CDR3 size: 16 residues. The V end was cut by 6 bases, the J end by 3 bases, with 19 bases between. The CDR3 here is CASSDAAGKGTDTQYF. Here the CDR3 DNA reads TGTGCCAGCAGCGACGCCGCAGGGAAAGGGACAGATACGCAGTATTTT.

This chain uses TRBV2 with TRBJ1-6; no firm D call. The CDR3 is 17 residues long. Trimming stripped 7 bases from V and 5 bases from J, with 21 bases between. Germline values: CDR1 SNHLY, CDR2 FYNNEI. The CDR3 loop reads CASTPRSGKLDNSPLHF. Written as DNA, the CDR3 is TGTGCCAGCACTCCCCGCTCGGGGAAATTAGATAATTCACCCCTCCACTTT.

The chain couples TRBV5-8 to TRBJ2-3; D is possibly TRBD2 (6 bases). V was trimmed by 3 bases and J by 4 bases, leaving 12 bases between them. Germline assignment: CDR1 SGHTS and CDR2 YDEGEE. The CDR3 is made up of 14 amino acids. The CDR3 bases are TGTGCCAGCAGCTGGCTAGGAGGGCCAGATACGCAGTATTTT. It yields the protein CASSWLGGPDTQYF.

The chain recombines TRBV7-9 with TRBJ2-3; D perhaps matches TRBD1 (5 bases). Trimming took off 5 bases at V and 5 bases at J, with 8 bases between the two ends. Germline-derived CDR1 and CDR2 are SEHNR and FQNEAQ (reference sequence). This CDR3 has 12 amino acids. For the CDR3, the DNA is TGTGCCAGCAGCGTGGGGCGAGATACGCAGTATTTT. This translates into CASSVGRDTQYF.

This chain joins TRBV27 and TRBJ2-2; TRBD2 matches 10 bases. The germline V gene encodes CDR1 MNHEY and CDR2 SMNVEV (reference sequence). J lost 7 bases, V lost 6 bases, and 8 bases had no gene match. This CDR3 region has 15 residues. CDR3 amino acids: CASSFSGGAVGELFF. CDR3 nucleotide sequence: TGTGCCAGCAGCTTCAGCGGGGGGGCGGTCGGGGAGCTGTTTTTT.

The V call is TRBV7-9, the J call TRBJ2-7; unclear D gene. Germline V lookup: CDR1 SEHNR, CDR2 FQNEAQ (reference sequence). The V end lost 5 bases, the J end lost 2 bases, and 16 bases lay between the germline ends. This CDR3 comprises 15 residues. The CDR3 spells CASSPRGIETYEQYF. CDR3 DNA: TGTGCCAGCAGCCCAAGAGGCATAGAAACCTACGAGCAGTACTTC.

The CDR3 sequence is CASSLVLMNTEAFF. Written as DNA, the CDR3 is TGTGCCAGCAGCTTAGTTCTTATGAACACTGAAGCTTTCTTT. This rearrangement joins TRBV7-2 to TRBJ1-1; no definite D call. Germline-derived CDR1 and CDR2 are SGHTA and FQGNSA. The CDR3 loop spans 14 amino acids. The V end was cut by 1 base, the J end by 0 bases, with 6 bases between.

This chain joins TRBV5-1 and TRBJ2-3; 14 nucleotides agree with TRBD2. CDR3 length: 17 residues. V was clipped by 0 bases and J by 3 bases; unmatched bases: 3. From germline, CDR1 is SGHRS and CDR2 YFSETQ. This chain's CDR3 is CASSLGTSGGRTDTQYF. Here the CDR3 DNA reads TGCGCCAGCAGCTTGGGGACTAGCGGGGGGAGAACAGATACGCAGTATTTT.

The V gene is TRBV5-1, the J gene TRBJ2-5; D is possibly TRBD2 (6 bases). V lost 4 bases and J 1 base, leaving 17 bases between the germline ends. Germline-derived CDR1 and CDR2 are SGHRS and YFSETQ. This CDR3 is 16 amino acids long. CDR3 sequence: CASSQYEWEAQETQYF. DNA for the CDR3: TGCGCCAGCAGCCAGTACGAATGGGAGGCCCAAGAGACCCAGTACTTC.

This clone was seen a single time. The chain carries TRBV5-1 and TRBJ2-7, with 7 positions matching TRBD2. Germline V CDR1 and CDR2: SGHRS, YFSETQ. V lost 3 bases to trimming and J lost 5 bases; unmatched junction nucleotides: 8. The CDR3 spans 14 residues. The CDR3 here is CASSYSGWSDEQYF. The CDR3 DNA follows: TGCGCCAGCAGCTATAGCGGGTGGTCAGACGAGCAGTACTTC.

The rearrangement uses TRBV4-1 and TRBJ2-5, with 7 bases that match TRBD2. The J call may be in error: the DNA end matches TRBJ2-7 better. From germline, CDR1 is MGHRA and CDR2 YSYEKL. This CDR3 spans 17 amino acids. The CDR3 is CASSQDPSGMIRDEQYF. CDR3 bases: TGCGCCAGCAGCCAAGATCCCAGCGGGATGATAAGGGACGAGCAGTACTTC.

This chain uses TRBV15 with TRBJ1-4; D remains unclear. V was trimmed by 8 bases and J by 7 bases, leaving 11 bases between them. Germline loops: CDR1 LNHNV, CDR2 YYDKDF (reference sequence). The CDR3 contains 12 residues. The CDR3 region is CATGRSVEKLFF. CDR3 DNA sequence: TGTGCCACCGGTCGCAGCGTTGAAAAACTGTTTTTT. Full variable domain (outside the CDR3, taken from reference TRBV15 and TRBJ1-4): DAMVIQNPRYQVTQFGKPVTLSCSQTLNHNVMYWYQQKSSQAPKLLFHYYDKDFNNEADTPDNFQSRRPNTSFCFLDIRSPGLGDTAMYLCATGRSVEKLFFGSGTQLSVL.

V and J are TRBV7-2 and TRBJ1-1; 8 bases are a match to TRBD1. CDR1 and CDR2 (germline): SGHTA, FQGNSA. The J segment lost 0 bases and the V segment lost 2 bases, leaving 2 bases of the junction unmatched. CDR3 size: 15 residues. Here the CDR3 reads CASSLQGAVNTEAFF. The CDR3 DNA follows: TGTGCCAGCAGCTTACAGGGGGCGGTGAACACTGAAGCTTTCTTT.

The V call is TRBV4-2, the J call TRBJ2-2; TRBD2 agrees at 8 bases. V was clipped by 0 bases and J by 6 bases; unmatched bases: 9. The CDR3 has 17 amino acids. Germline V gene lookup returns CDR1 LGHNA and CDR2 YNFKEQ. CDR3 DNA sequence: TGTGCCAGCAGCCAAGACGGAGGACTAGCAAACGCCGGGGAGCTGTTTTTT. Translation: CASSQDGGLANAGELFF.

To note about this clone: One end of the junction varies from germline; a read error may be responsible. The genes are TRBV7-9 and TRBJ2-7, with 11 nucleotides matching TRBD1. CDR1 is SEHNR, CDR2 FQNEAQ, per germline (reference sequence). This CDR3 is built from 15 residues. Written as DNA, the CDR3 is TGTTCCAGCAGCGACCGGGACAGGGGGGCGCAAGAGCAGTACTTC. Its translation is CSSSDRDRGAQEQYF.

This rearrangement joins TRBV10-3 to TRBJ1-5, with D possibly being TRBD1 (6 bases). CDR1 is ENHRY and CDR2 is SYGVKD in the germline V gene. Deletions cut 7 bases from V and 2 bases from J, with 27 bases between. This CDR3 has 19 amino acids. The CDR3 DNA follows: TGTGCCATCACCATACTCCAGGAACAGGGACCGTCGGGCAATCAGCCCCAGCATTTT. This encodes CAITILQEQGPSGNQPQHF.

The genes are TRBV6-5 and TRBJ1-1; weak D call: TRBD1 (5 bases). With 1 base removed from V and 2 bases from J, the gap between germline ends came to 14 bases. The V gene's germline CDR1 is MNHEY and CDR2 SVGAGI. CDR3 length: 16 residues. The CDR3 is CASSYWGGTYNTEAFF. The CDR3 coding sequence is TGTGCCAGCAGTTACTGGGGGGGTACTTATAACACTGAAGCTTTCTTT.

The V call is TRBV7-6, the J call TRBJ2-7, with 12 bases lining up with TRBD2. V trimming: 4 bases; J trimming: 6 bases; junction bases outside the gene matches: 10. The CDR3 runs to 16 residues. The germline CDR1 and CDR2 sequences are SGHVS and FNYEAQ. The CDR3 sequence is CASSSRTSGKLFEQYF. In DNA form, the CDR3 reads TGTGCCAGCAGCTCCAGGACTAGCGGGAAGCTCTTCGAGCAGTACTTC.

The V call is TRBV5-1, the J call TRBJ2-2, with TRBD1 as a possible D gene (6 bases). V was clipped by 5 bases and J by 2 bases, with 16 bases between them. The length of the CDR3 is 16 residues. Germline V gene sequence: CDR1 SGHRS, CDR2 YFSETQ. The CDR3 DNA reads TGCGCCAGCAGTCAGAAAACAGGGACAAACACCGGGGAGCTGTTTTTT. Translation: CASSQKTGTNTGELFF.

This clone was seen just once. The rearrangement joins TRBV28 to TRBJ2-7, with TRBD2 as a possible D gene (7 bases). The V gene's germline CDR1 is MDHEN and CDR2 SYDVKM. The V end lost 5 bases, the J end lost 7 bases, and 15 bases lay between the germline ends. This CDR3 is built from 13 residues. Here the CDR3 DNA reads TGTGCCAGCAGTGGGGGGGGCGCCGGGGAGCAGTACTTC. The encoded protein is CASSGGGAGEQYF.

The J gene is TRBJ1-3, the V gene TRBV6-1, with D hard to call. Germline CDR1 reads MNHNS; CDR2 reads SASEGT. Between the trimmed V and J ends, which lost 7 bases and 4 bases, there was a span of 11 bases. The CDR3 is 13 amino acids. CDR3 protein: CASIRPLGNTIYF. CDR3 bases: TGTGCCAGCATCCGTCCCCTAGGAAACACCATATATTTT.